The entry below gives a single T cell receptor (beta chain) sequence along with its context. This clone has a handful of counts. Its antigen is currently not known. No per-base quality is available; no much larger clone lies one base away. Preparation of the library involved the immunoSEQ multiplex PCR assay. High-throughput TCR-beta CDR3 sequencing of genomic DNA from most patients was performed by Adaptive Biotechnologies. On the authors' methods: TCR sequencing data were retrieved from Adaptive's ImmunoSEQ software for roughly 20 patients, whereas a few other patients were processed with MiXCR and VDJtools. CDR3 nucleotide sequences shared between donor and recipient were removed because the origin of such sequences could not be assigned. To count as alloreactive, a clone needed at least 2-fold expansion over unstimulated cells and a minimum CFSE-low frequency of 0.002% (template counts) or 0.001% (read counts). Clones were considered mappable if detected in sequenced pre-transplant spleen, lymph node, or MLR CFSE-low populations of the donor or recipient. The cumulative frequency of alloreactive clones was calculated as a percentage of all sequences, weighted by copy number. TCRdb limited this immuneACCESS table to in-frame rearrangements with V and J called. A share of clones is missing; checked studies link under half to unresolved V genes, and the rest is unexplained. V, J and clone size derive from that table, while D and trimming were established from the DNA sequence. This sample has fewer than 8,500 clones in its table, and roughly 80% of those were observed once. Of the sample, roughly an eighth falls within the top ten clones.

Here V drops 3 bases and J drops 9 bases, and the junction holds 1 base not matched to any gene. The CDR3, from cysteine to phenylalanine, totals 13 residues. Only the CDR3 DNA stays, 39 bases, in frame from base 1. Based on the germline V gene, the CDR1 and CDR2 sequences are SGHNT and YENEEA. This specimen comes from a study of graft-versus-host responses after intestinal transplantation (dated by TCRdb to the early 2020s). In terms of the full investigation: Multivisceral, liver-intestinal, or isolated intestinal transplants were received by the recipients. All recipients received anti-thymocyte globulin induction followed by maintenance tacrolimus and steroids for 3 to 4 years. After intestinal transplantation, graft-versus-host and host-versus-graft alloreactive T cell clones in the graft, circulation and bone marrow were tracked using bulk TCR-beta CDR3 sequencing. To identify alloreactive clones, pre-transplant mixed lymphocyte reaction products were sequenced and compared with unstimulated pre-transplant donor and recipient T cells. The cohort enrolled under 25 intestinal transplant recipients including one retransplant, and a few patients lacking pretransplant specimens were excluded. A peak of at least 4% donor T cells among recipient peripheral blood mononuclear cells was the definition used for donor T cell macrochimerism. Rather than being sequenced by the commercial service, samples from three later patients were sequenced in-house on an Illumina MiSeq and processed with MiXCR. Results the study describes overall, beyond this receptor: Conclusions were limited by the relatively low number and heterogeneity of intestinal transplant patients. In the allografts of patients with donor T cell macrochimerism, GvH to HvG T cell clonal ratios were high. GvH clones were found in recipient bone marrow, and some of the GvH clones appeared earlier in ileal mucosa or blood, which is consistent with an intestinal mucosal origin. Early after transplant, declines in HvG clones were associated with peak levels of circulating GvH clones.

To isolate intraepithelial and lamina propria lymphocytes from graft specimens, dithiothreitol, EDTA incubations and collagenase D digestion were used. Serial intestinal graft biopsy specimens collected up to 600 days after transplant underwent bulk TCR-beta sequencing. This material consisted of ileum tissue, taken around 230 days after intestinal transplant. This receptor chain uses TRBV11-3 and TRBJ2-1, with 11 central nucleotides matching TRBD2. This TCR was recovered from a human patient who received an intestinal transplant, so some T cells may come from the graft donor. The sequence in DNA is TGTGCCAGCAGCTTCGGGACTAGCGGTGAGCAGTTCTTC. Its coded protein is CASSFGTSGEQFF.